This T cell receptor beta chain was found in a study of blood T cells in healthy people across ages. The use of a sample-barcoded 5' primer and a J-beta primer mix characterized a second PCR of roughly 7 to 12 cycles. TCRdb passed the 5' RACE reads through MiXCR, listing each CDR3 protein once. The sample yields more than 650,000 distinct CDR3 sequences, about 20% seen once. This clonotype originated in a man in his 70s in good health. Source material: blood.

CDR3: CSAAAPIRKETQYF. As DNA, the CDR3 is TGCAGCGCAGCCGCCCCGATCAGAAAAGAGACCCAGTACTTC. J is TRBJ2-5 and V is TRBV29-1; D uncertain. CDR1 and CDR2 from the germline V gene are SQVTM and ANQGSEA. The CDR3 runs to 14 residues. The germline V and J ends were trimmed by 7 bases and 3 bases, with 18 bases remaining between them.